Here is one TCR beta chain with its context. Antigen specificity is unknown. This sample was included in a study of T cell repertoires in cytomegalovirus infection. Trimming took off 0 bases at V and 5 bases at J, with 11 bases between the two ends. Germline values: CDR1 MGHRA, CDR2 YSYEKL. This CDR3 is 15 amino acids long. TCRdb fed the reads into MiXCR, producing one record per CDR3 protein. The sample yields about a million distinct CDR3 sequences, approximately 31% seen once. The starting material was cultured CD8+ T cells from PBMCs, obtained from culture after CMV antigen stimulation. The sequence derives from a human donor in good health (CMV status not recorded). Some clones in this sample may be carry-over from other donors' samples. V and J are TRBV4-1 and TRBJ1-5; D may be TRBD1 (5 bases). The CDR3 loop reads CASSQDRVSYQPQHF. For the CDR3, the DNA is TGCGCCAGCAGCCAAGACAGGGTCTCATATCAGCCCCAGCATTTT.